Following are 29 T cell receptor beta chains from one sample sequenced in a study of T-cell reconstitution after alpha-beta-depleted transplantation in children. Unique molecular identifiers were used in preparing the TCRbeta library. Each CDR3 protein is one row after TCRdb ran MiXCR on the PCR reads. There are hundreds of thousands of distinct CDR3 sequences in the sample; about 14% occur only once, and about 4% lies in the top ten. Material: PBMCs, obtained from the stem cell graft. These receptors were taken from a human donor who donated a stem cell graft to a child with Fanconi anemia.

A few counts support this clonotype. The rearrangement links TRBV5-5 to TRBJ1-1; D is undetermined. CDR3 length: 13 residues. V was shortened by 0 bases and J by 4 bases, with 7 bases between the two germline ends. From germline, CDR1 is SGHKS and CDR2 YYEKEE (reference sequence). CDR3 nucleotides: TGTGCCAGCAGCTTGGAACTCTCCACTGAAGCTTTCTTT. Translation: CASSLELSTEAFF.

The chain carries TRBV30 and TRBJ2-2; D is undetermined. The germline V gene has CDR1 GTSNPN and CDR2 SVGIG (reference sequence). Trimming stripped 2 bases from V and 0 bases from J, with 7 bases between. The CDR3 consists of 14 residues. The CDR3, as DNA: TGTGCCTGGAGTCACCTCGCGAACACCGGGGAGCTGTTTTTT. Its protein product is CAWSHLANTGELFF.

The chain combines TRBV20-1 with TRBJ2-3, with D uncertain. Germline lookup yields CDR1 DFQATT and CDR2 SNEGSKA (reference sequence). Trimming took 0 bases from V and 2 from J, leaving 6 bases between them. CDR3 length equals 13 residues. This CDR3 reads CSARDVITDTQYF. The DNA for the CDR3 is TGCAGTGCTAGAGACGTAATCACAGATACGCAGTATTTT.

This clonotype was detected only a few times. The chain is built from TRBV5-1 and TRBJ1-2; no definite D call. V was cut by 4 bases and J by 8 bases, with 12 bases left in between. CDR3 size: 12 residues. The germline CDR1 and CDR2 sequences are SGHRS and YFSETQ. CDR3 sequence reads: CASSPDQRGYTF. Written as DNA, the CDR3 is TGCGCCAGCAGCCCTGACCAGCGAGGCTACACCTTC.

The sample holds a few counts of this clonotype. V gene TRBV5-1 combines with J gene TRBJ2-5, with a possible D match to TRBD1 (5 bases). Germline V gene lookup returns CDR1 SGHRS and CDR2 YFSETQ. V was cut by 5 bases and J by 2 bases, with 16 bases left in between. The length of the CDR3 is 15 residues. The CDR3: CASSSVQGDQETQYF. CDR3 bases: TGCGCCAGCAGTTCCGTCCAGGGCGATCAAGAGACCCAGTACTTC.

This chain joins TRBV12-3 or TRBV12-4 and TRBJ1-3; D gene unclear. The CDR3 is made up of 13 amino acids. Trimming cost V 6 bases and J 4 bases, with 10 bases left between them. DNA of the CDR3: TGTGCCAGCAGCAAAACCTCGGGAAACACCATATATTTT. Residues: CASSKTSGNTIYF.

This clonotype has a handful of counts. This chain connects TRBV20-1 to TRBJ1-6, with a possible D match to TRBD1 (6 bases). Per the germline V gene, CDR1 is DFQATT and CDR2 is SNEGSKA (reference sequence). V lost 5 bases and J 10 bases, leaving 12 bases between the germline ends. This CDR3 has 12 residues. The CDR3 nucleotides are TGCAGTGCTTCTTCAGGGGTGTCACCCCTCCACTTT. It yields the protein CSASSGVSPLHF.

The sample holds a few counts of this clonotype. The chain employs TRBV3-1 and TRBJ2-2; 13 bases match TRBD2. CDR1 and CDR2 from the germline V gene are LGHDT and YNNKEL (reference sequence). V dropped 1 base and J dropped 0; count of bases not matched to a gene: 8. This CDR3 contains 20 residues. DNA of the CDR3: TGTGCCAGCAGCCAAGGAATCGGGACTAGCGGGGAGACGAACACCGGGGAGCTGTTTTTT. Its protein is CASSQGIGTSGETNTGELFF.

A few counts support this clonotype. The chain has TRBV2 and TRBJ2-1; no clear D gene. The CDR3 is 13 residues long. Trimming took 8 bases from V and 4 from J, leaving 12 bases between them. Germline V gene data show CDR1 as SNHLY and CDR2 as FYNNEI. CDR3 loop: CASCGAYYNEQFF. The CDR3 nucleotides are TGTGCCAGCTGTGGTGCTTATTACAATGAGCAGTTCTTC.

V usage is TRBV27 and J usage is TRBJ1-2; D is uncertain. CDR3 size: 15 residues. Germline loops: CDR1 MNHEY, CDR2 SMNVEV (reference sequence). V lost 3 bases to trimming and J lost 2 bases, with 13 bases between them. CDR3 DNA sequence: TGTGCCAGCAGTTTTTCCGGCGTACTCAACTATGGCTACACCTTC. Its protein is CASSFSGVLNYGYTF.

This clonotype was seen only a few times. The chain links TRBV5-1 to TRBJ1-2; 7 bases agree with TRBD1. The CDR3 spans 15 residues. The V gene's germline CDR1 is SGHRS and CDR2 YFSETQ. J lost 1 base, V lost 4 bases, and 7 bases had no gene match. CDR3 amino acids: CASSPGGGFNYGYTF. The CDR3 bases are TGCGCCAGCAGCCCCGGAGGGGGCTTTAACTATGGCTACACCTTC.

The chain is built from TRBV11-1 and TRBJ2-6; the D is unclear. Germline CDR1 SGHAT, CDR2 FQDESV (reference sequence). V was cut by 2 bases and J by 5 bases, with 22 bases left in between. The CDR3 has 19 amino acids. This CDR3 reads CASSLKRTVELFWANVLTF. The DNA for the CDR3 is TGTGCCAGCAGCTTAAAGAGGACGGTGGAATTATTCTGGGCCAACGTCCTGACTTTC.

The V and J genes are TRBV10-3 and TRBJ2-7; the D is unclear. There are 13 residues in the CDR3. The germline V gene encodes CDR1 ENHRY and CDR2 SYGVKD. V lost 2 bases and J lost 3, with 8 bases in between. CDR3 DNA sequence: TGTGCCATCAGTGAGCGAACCCTCTACGAGCAGTACTTC. As protein: CAISERTLYEQYF.

This chain links TRBV27 with TRBJ2-7; 7 bases line up with TRBD1. Germline V gene lookup returns CDR1 MNHEY and CDR2 SMNVEV (reference sequence). The junction had 7 bases not matched to a gene; V was cut back by 8 bases and J by 0 bases. The CDR3 has 14 amino acids. CDR3 in amino acids: CASLKTGNSYEQYF. DNA of the CDR3: TGTGCCAGCTTAAAGACAGGGAACTCCTACGAGCAGTACTTC.

In its sample, this clonotype was seen a few times. J is TRBJ2-7 and V is TRBV7-8, with D perhaps assigned TRBD1 or TRBD2 (5 bases each). The CDR3 contains 14 residues. The V gene lost 5 bases and the J gene lost 3 bases, with 14 bases spanning the gap. Per germline, CDR1 SGHVS and CDR2 FQNEAQ. CDR3 loop: CASSTGRQYYEQYV. DNA for the CDR3: TGTGCCAGCAGCACGGGACGGCAGTACTACGAGCAGTACGTC.

This clonotype was detected many times. This chain links TRBV20-1 with TRBJ1-5; 7 bases map to TRBD1. Germline V gives CDR1 DFQATT, CDR2 SNEGSKA (reference sequence). This CDR3 spans 15 amino acids. The chain's CDR3 is CSIIPQGVNNQPQHF. The CDR3, as DNA: TGCAGCATCATACCTCAGGGGGTTAACAATCAGCCCCAGCATTTT.

With regard to this clonotype: This could be a read error, since a much larger clone is one nucleotide away. The chain joins TRBV10-3 to TRBJ1-1; 8 bases agree with TRBD1. CDR1 ENHRY and CDR2 SYGVKD come from the germline V gene. The CDR3 is 14 residues long. V was pared by 7 bases and J by 4 bases, with 8 bases of the junction left unmatched. The chain's CDR3 is CAIIDQGQVTEAFF. The CDR3 nucleotides read TGTGCCATCATTGACCAGGGACAGGTCACTGAAGCTTTCTTT.

The chain is built from TRBV19 and TRBJ2-2; weak D call: TRBD2 (6 bases). The germline CDR1 and CDR2 sequences are LNHDA and SQIVND (reference sequence). Trimming left V 9 bases short and J 7 bases short, with 12 bases between. This CDR3 region has 12 residues. CDR3 sequence reads: CASGGRIGELFF. CDR3 DNA sequence: TGTGCCAGCGGGGGTAGAATCGGGGAGCTGTTTTTT.

The chain couples TRBV7-6 to TRBJ1-2, with D perhaps TRBD1 (5 bases). The CDR3 runs 14 residues. CDR1 and CDR2 from the germline V gene are SGHVS and FNYEAQ. Trimming removed 1 base at V and 8 bases at J, with 14 bases between. CDR3 loop: CASSLEYGGLGYTF. CDR3 DNA sequence: TGTGCCAGCAGCTTAGAGTATGGGGGACTCGGCTACACCTTC.

This chain links TRBV30 with TRBJ1-1; D might be TRBD1 (5 bases). The V gene lost 4 bases and the J gene lost 4 bases, with 22 bases spanning the gap. The CDR3 covers 16 residues. CDR1 and CDR2 (germline): GTSNPN, SVGIG (reference sequence). The DNA for the CDR3 is TGTGCCTGGATGGGGAGGAGAGGGGACTTAGGCACTGAAGCTTTCTTT. Encoded protein: CAWMGRRGDLGTEAFF.

The table lists this clonotype with a few counts. The rearrangement links TRBV27 to TRBJ2-4, with TRBD1 matching over 9 bases. Germline CDR1 is MNHEY and CDR2 is SMNVEV (reference sequence). The CDR3 is 15 amino acids. The V and J ends lost 8 bases and 9 bases, in that order; junction bases with no gene match: 14. CDR3 bases: TGTGCCAGCCGATTAACCGGGACAGGGAATGTCATTCAGTACTTC. It is translated as CASRLTGTGNVIQYF.

The V and J genes are TRBV5-6 and TRBJ2-1; the D gene is possibly TRBD1 (6 bases). Germline-derived CDR1 and CDR2 are SGHDT and YYEEEE. V was clipped by 4 bases and J by 0 bases, with 14 bases between them. The CDR3 extends over 16 amino acids. The CDR3 region is CASSGDMFSSYNEQFF. CDR3 nucleotide sequence: TGTGCCAGCAGCGGGGACATGTTTAGCTCCTACAATGAGCAGTTCTTC.

The chain recombines TRBV3-1 with TRBJ2-5; the match to TRBD2 covers 7 bases. Losses at the gene ends were 4 bases for V and 1 base for J; bases not matched to a gene: 6. CDR3 length equals 15 residues. The germline V gene encodes CDR1 LGHDT and CDR2 YNNKEL (reference sequence). The CDR3 sequence: CASSPRAGVQETQYF. The DNA of the CDR3 is TGTGCCAGCAGCCCGAGGGCGGGGGTCCAAGAGACCCAGTACTTC.

This clonotype has only a few counts. The chain recombines TRBV5-1 with TRBJ2-3, with D possibly matching TRBD1 (6 bases). The CDR3 extends over 17 amino acids. The V end was cut by 5 bases, the J end by 1 base, with 20 bases between. Germline lookup yields CDR1 SGHRS and CDR2 YFSETQ. CDR3 sequence (DNA): TGCGCCAGCAGTATCCTAGCCGGGACAACCGGCACAGATACGCAGTATTTT. Amino acids: CASSILAGTTGTDTQYF.

This clonotype was recorded a few times. CDR3 amino acids: CSVTGTKAFF. CDR3 DNA sequence: TGCAGCGTCACCGGGACAAAAGCTTTCTTT. The genes are TRBV29-1 and TRBJ1-1, with D perhaps TRBD1 (6 bases). Germline V lookup: CDR1 SQVTM, CDR2 ANQGSEA. The CDR3 covers 10 residues. V was trimmed by 6 bases and J by 9 bases, leaving 11 bases between them.

In its sample, this clonotype was seen many times. The gene calls are TRBV10-2 and TRBJ2-6; 11 nucleotides match TRBD2. The CDR3 loop spans 18 amino acids. Trimming removed 3 bases from V and 0 bases from J; junction bases left unmatched: 4. Germline loops: CDR1 WSHSY, CDR2 SAAADI. CDR3 loop: CASSDMTSGVSGANVLTF. CDR3 bases: TGCGCCAGCAGTGATATGACTAGCGGGGTCTCTGGGGCCAACGTCCTGACTTTC.

A few counts support this clonotype. This rearrangement joins TRBV5-1 to TRBJ2-7; 7 bases are shared with TRBD1. The junction had 4 bases not matched to a gene; V was cut back by 4 bases and J by 3 bases. This CDR3 spans 13 amino acids. Germline V gene sequence: CDR1 SGHRS, CDR2 YFSETQ. The CDR3 DNA reads as TGCGCCAGCAGCGTGGCAGGGGGCTACGAGCAGTACGTC. Encoded protein: CASSVAGGYEQYV.

The rearrangement links TRBV4-3 to TRBJ2-2, with 12 nucleotides matching TRBD2. The CDR3 spans 20 residues. CDR1 LGHNA and CDR2 YSLEER come from the germline V gene. V was clipped by 0 bases and J by 7 bases; unmatched bases: 15. DNA for the CDR3: TGCGCCAGCAGCCAAGATGAAATGGAACTAGCGGGGGGCCAGGGCGGGGAGCTGTTTTTT. Residues: CASSQDEMELAGGQGGELFF.

In this sample, this clonotype turned up a few times. The rearrangement uses TRBV13 and TRBJ2-1, with D possibly matching TRBD1 (6 bases). Per germline, CDR1 PRHDT and CDR2 FYEKMQ (reference sequence). V was cut by 5 bases and J by 8 bases, with 13 bases left in between. The CDR3 length is 13 residues. Written as DNA, the CDR3 is TGTGCCAGCAGCGTCAGGGGTGTAGATGAGCAGTTCTTC. Translating it yields CASSVRGVDEQFF. The full variable domain, completed using reference TRBV13 and TRBJ2-1, is AAGVIQSPRHLIKEKRETATLKCYPIPRHDTVYWYQQGPGQDPQFLISFYEKMQSDKGSIPDRFSAQQFSDYHSELNMSSLELGDSALYFCASSVRGVDEQFFGPGTRLTVL.